This T cell receptor beta chain was identified in a study of T cells after yellow fever vaccination. About the study: Researchers used SMART-Seq v4 Ultra Low Input to prepare fractions that had low cell numbers. The study, taken as a whole, reports: The CD4 compartment and the CD8 compartment contained a small share of clonotypes in common. Abundant clonotypes from the bulk population could contaminate FACS-sorted repertoires. Subsequent booster samples again held most clones from primary vaccination (around 96% CD4, approximately 85% CD8).

This clonotype was detected ten times or more. Its specificity is unknown. One entry per CDR3 protein, called by TCRdb with MiXCR from the 5' RACE reads. Of 250,000 or so distinct CDR3 sequences in the sample, over 3% were seen once. Germline lookup yields CDR1 SGHRS and CDR2 YFSETQ. This CDR3 contains 16 residues. Trimming removed 4 bases from V and 1 base from J, with 16 bases in between. The TCR sequence derives from a man between 18 and 29 years old who received the YFV17D yellow fever vaccine. Sample: PBMCs, taken 15 days after the yellow fever booster vaccination. The chain links TRBV5-1 to TRBJ2-3; a possible D gene is TRBD2 (6 bases). DNA for the CDR3: TGCGCCAGCAGCCACGCCGGGACTCCCCGCACAGATACGCAGTATTTT. It yields the protein CASSHAGTPRTDTQYF.